These 9 T cell receptor beta chains were all obtained from the same sample, sequenced in a study of CD8 T cells in Susac syndrome. Random hexamers primed reverse transcription of about 0.5 to 1 ug RNA. TCRdb redid the calling of the immunoSEQ multiplex PCR reads with MiXCR, one entry per CDR3 protein. The top ten clones hold approximately 0.098% of a sample with roughly 200,000 distinct CDR3 sequences, just under 95% of them seen once. Sequencing was carried out using CD4+ T cells from PBMCs. These receptors were collected from a human donor in good health.

J is TRBJ2-2 and V is TRBV7-2; TRBD1 matches at 9 bases. The CDR3 sequence is 15 residues long. V trimming: 5 bases; J trimming: 4 bases; junction bases outside the gene matches: 5. The germline CDR1 and CDR2 sequences are SGHTA and FQGNSA. The CDR3 spells CASSKTGGVTGELFF. Written as DNA, the CDR3 is TGTGCCAGCAGCAAGACAGGGGGGGTCACCGGGGAGCTGTTTTTT.

This clonotype is a singleton in its sample. The chain uses TRBV20-1 and TRBJ1-1, with TRBD1 as a possible D gene (5 bases). Germline assignment: CDR1 DFQATT and CDR2 SNEGSKA (reference sequence). V dropped 6 bases and J dropped 2 bases, with 13 bases sitting between them. The CDR3 spans 13 residues. Here the CDR3 DNA reads TGCAGTGCCCGGGGACCGTTCAACACTGAAGCTTTCTTT. Its translation is CSARGPFNTEAFF.

This clonotype was recorded only once. The chain couples TRBV5-1 to TRBJ2-1, with 7 bases that match TRBD1. Trimming removed 2 bases from V and 15 bases from J; junction bases left unmatched: 14. The CDR3 contains 14 residues. Germline CDR1 is SGHRS and CDR2 is YFSETQ. CDR3 region: CASSFDGDETGWFF. CDR3 bases: TGCGCCAGCAGCTTCGACGGTGACGAGACAGGGTGGTTCTTC.

The CDR3 DNA sequence: TGTGCCAGCACGCGGGACTACGAGCAGTACTTC. It codes for CASTRDYEQYF. The chain employs TRBV5-6 and TRBJ2-7; maybe TRBD2 (6 bases). This CDR3 comprises 11 residues. The germline V gene has CDR1 SGHDT and CDR2 YYEEEE. Trimming left V 6 bases short and J 3 bases short, with 7 bases between. Full variable domain (remainder filled in from reference TRBV5-6 and TRBJ2-7): DAGVTQSPTHLIKTRGQQVTLRCSPKSGHDTVSWYQQALGQGPQFIFQYYEEEERQRGNFPDRFSGHQFPNYSSELNVNALLLGDSALYLCASTRDYEQYFGPGTRLTVT.

The count of this clonotype is one. The CDR3 region is CASSLDLWDRGSTGELFF. Written as DNA, the CDR3 is TGTGCCAGCAGCTTAGATCTGTGGGACAGGGGGAGCACCGGGGAGCTGTTTTTT. The chain has TRBV11-3 and TRBJ2-2, with 11 bases fitting TRBD1. The CDR3 length is 18 residues. Trimming took 0 bases from V and 4 from J; bases not matched to a gene: 7. The germline V gene has CDR1 SGHNT and CDR2 YENEEA.

The CDR3 DNA reads TGCGCCAGCAGCCAAGAGAGGAGGGGGACTGAAGCTTTCTTT. Translation gives CASSQERRGTEAFF. The gene calls are TRBV4-3 and TRBJ1-1; possible D gene TRBD1, 6 bases. The germline V and J ends were trimmed by 0 bases and 5 bases, with 10 bases remaining between them. CDR1 is LGHNA and CDR2 is YSLEER in the germline V gene. The CDR3 totals 14 residues.

The chain couples TRBV5-1 to TRBJ2-3; no firm D call. V was pared by 4 bases and J by 10 bases, with 16 bases between. This CDR3 spans 13 amino acids. Germline-derived CDR1 and CDR2 are SGHRS and YFSETQ. The CDR3 DNA reads TGCGCCAGCAGCGCCTTAATGAGCGTCGCGCAGTATTTT. Translating it yields CASSALMSVAQYF. The full variable domain, its missing parts supplied by reference TRBV5-1 and TRBJ2-3, is KAGVTQTPRYLIKTRGQQVTLSCSPISGHRSVSWYQQTPGQGLQFLFEYFSETQRNKGNFPGRFSGRQFSNSRSEMNVSTLELGDSALYLCASSALMSVAQYFGPGTRLTVL.

This chain uses TRBV20-1 with TRBJ2-7; 7 bases match TRBD2. Germline V lookup: CDR1 DFQATT, CDR2 SNEGSKA (reference sequence). J gave up 0 bases and V 3 bases, and 2 bases lay outside the gene matches. The CDR3 is 13 residues long. CDR3 residues: CSASGRPSYEQYF. CDR3 in DNA: TGCAGTGCTAGCGGGAGGCCCTCCTACGAGCAGTACTTC.

The sample holds a few counts of this clonotype. The J gene is TRBJ2-1, the V gene TRBV11-2; the match to TRBD2 covers 12 bases. Unmatched junction bases numbered 5, after V lost 4 bases and J lost 10 bases. This CDR3 is 14 amino acids long. Germline loops: CDR1 SGHAT, CDR2 FQNNGV. As DNA, the CDR3 is TGTGCCAGCAGCTCTGGACTAGCGGGAAAGGAGCAGTTCTTC. It codes for CASSSGLAGKEQFF.